What follows are 20 T cell receptor beta chains derived from one specimen sequenced in a study of shared clonotypes between healthy human individuals (dated by TCRdb to between 2020 and 2021). CD8 naive samples consisted of CD45RO-negative cells that were positively selected for CCR7, yielding a CD45RA+CCR7+ population without TemRA cells. The method was the immunoSEQ multiplex PCR assay. The table comes from immuneACCESS by way of TCRdb, which keeps in-frame sequences with V and J called. Part of the clones is missing from these tables; in studies checked, under half for an unresolved V gene and the rest for unknown reasons. The sample table records some 580,000 clones; 98% of these occur just once. Of the sample, 0.25% to 0.35% is held by the ten largest clones. Sequencing was done on a sample of naive CD8+ T cells sorted from blood. The cell subset or site label of this sample denotes: CD45RA+CCR7+. Every receptor here comes from a man younger than 45 in good health.

The V and J genes are TRBV5-1 and TRBJ2-7, with D possibly TRBD1 on 6 matching bases. Germline values: CDR1 SGHRS, CDR2 YFSETQ. This CDR3 is 13 amino acids long. The V end was cut by 2 bases, the J end by 3 bases, with 9 bases between. DNA of the CDR3: TGCGCCAGCAGCTTCGGGACAATCTACGAGCAGTACTTC. It translates to CASSFGTIYEQYF. Looking up the rest from reference TRBV5-1 and TRBJ2-7 gives the full variable domain: KAGVTQTPRYLIKTRGQQVTLSCSPISGHRSVSWYQQTPGQGLQFLFEYFSETQRNKGNFPGRFSGRQFSNSRSEMNVSTLELGDSALYLCASSFGTIYEQYFGPGTRLTVT.

The chain carries TRBV11-3 and TRBJ1-1; the D gene is possibly TRBD1 (5 bases). This CDR3 has 11 residues. The ends were cut back, 5 bases at V and 11 bases at J, with 12 bases in the middle. Germline V CDR1 and CDR2: SGHNT, YENEEA. CDR3 residues: CASSGAEGAFF. CDR3 nucleotide sequence: TGTGCCAGCAGCGGGGCTGAGGGGGCTTTCTTT. The variable domain in full, completed from reference TRBV11-3 and TRBJ1-1, reads EAGVVQSPRYKIIEKKQPVAFWCNPISGHNTLYWYLQNLGQGPELLIRYENEEAVDDSQLPKDRFSAERLKGVDSTLKIQPAELGDSAVYLCASSGAEGAFFGQGTRLTVV.

The chain uses TRBV7-9 and TRBJ2-3; unclear D gene. CDR1 and CDR2 (germline): SEHNR, FQNEAQ (reference sequence). This CDR3 contains 15 residues. The germline V and J ends were trimmed by 1 base and 0 bases, with 8 bases remaining between them. Here the CDR3 reads CASSLVGSSTDTQYF. The CDR3 region has the DNA TGTGCCAGCAGCTTAGTTGGGTCTAGCACAGATACGCAGTATTTT.

The chain uses TRBV7-9 and TRBJ2-2; no clear D gene. V lost 4 bases and J 4 bases, leaving 19 bases between the germline ends. Germline CDR1 SEHNR, CDR2 FQNEAQ (reference sequence). This CDR3 is 17 amino acids long. This CDR3 reads CASSSTRALRPTGELFF. The CDR3 DNA follows: TGTGCCAGCAGCTCGACCCGGGCCCTAAGACCCACCGGGGAGCTGTTTTTT. The whole variable domain, filled in from reference TRBV7-9 and TRBJ2-2, reads DTGVSQNPRHKITKRGQNVTFRCDPISEHNRLYWYRQTLGQGPEFLTYFQNEAQLEKSRLLSDRFSAERPKGSFSTLEIQRTEQGDSAMYLCASSSTRALRPTGELFFGEGSRLTVL.

This chain uses TRBV6-6 with TRBJ2-7; tentatively, D is TRBD2 (6 bases). Between the trimmed V and J ends, which lost 7 bases and 5 bases, there was a span of 12 bases. CDR1 is MNHNY, CDR2 SVGAGI, per germline (reference sequence). This CDR3 has 12 amino acids. The CDR3 nucleotides are TGTGCCAGCACGCCTAGCGTACACGAGCAGTACTTC. This encodes CASTPSVHEQYF.

This rearrangement joins TRBV4-3 to TRBJ1-2; tentative D call: TRBD1 (6 bases). There are 15 residues in the CDR3. The germline V and J ends were trimmed by 3 bases and 0 bases, with 11 bases remaining between them. The germline V gene has CDR1 LGHNA and CDR2 YSLEER. As DNA, the CDR3 is TGCGCCAGCAGCCAGCGACAGGCGGCTAACTATGGCTACACCTTC. This encodes CASSQRQAANYGYTF.

The chain links TRBV7-8 to TRBJ1-1; D uncertain. The CDR3 covers 15 residues. Germline V CDR1 and CDR2: SGHVS, FQNEAQ. Trimming shortened V by 4 bases and J by 0 bases, and 12 bases separated the two germline ends. CDR3 loop: CASSSWAQLNTEAFF. CDR3 coding DNA: TGTGCCAGCAGCTCGTGGGCGCAGCTGAACACTGAAGCTTTCTTT. The full variable domain, its missing parts supplied by reference TRBV7-8 and TRBJ1-1, is GAGVSQSPRYKVAKRGQDVALRCDPISGHVSLFWYQQALGQGPEFLTYFQNEAQLDKSGLPSDRFFAERPEGSVSTLKIQRTQQEDSAVYLCASSSWAQLNTEAFFGQGTRLTVV.

The rearrangement joins TRBV7-3 to TRBJ2-7; 11 bases map to TRBD1. CDR1 and CDR2 from the germline V gene are SGHTA and FQGTGA. Trimming removed 5 bases from V and 5 bases from J; junction bases left unmatched: 17. The CDR3 sequence is 18 residues long. CDR3 sequence: CASSPRTGGILKRNEQYF. For the CDR3, the DNA is TGTGCCAGCAGCCCAAGGACAGGGGGCATCCTAAAAAGGAACGAGCAGTACTTC.

The genes are TRBV19 and TRBJ1-5; 7 bases match TRBD1. The CDR3 sequence is 16 residues long. Trimming removed 5 bases from V and 4 bases from J; junction bases left unmatched: 11. CDR1 and CDR2 from the germline V gene are LNHDA and SQIVND (reference sequence). The chain's CDR3 is CASSLYRDRLNQPQHF. The DNA of the CDR3 is TGTGCCAGTAGTTTATACCGGGACAGACTTAATCAGCCCCAGCATTTT.

This clone was seen just once. The chain uses TRBV27 and TRBJ1-1; D gene unclear. Deletions cut 6 bases from V and 7 bases from J, with 18 bases between. CDR3 length equals 14 residues. Germline-derived CDR1 and CDR2 are MNHEY and SMNVEV (reference sequence). CDR3: CASSSRLQANEAFF. In DNA, the CDR3 is TGTGCCAGCAGCTCAAGGCTCCAAGCGAATGAAGCTTTCTTT.

This chain connects TRBV11-2 to TRBJ2-3; D is uncertain. The CDR3 totals 13 residues. CDR1 and CDR2 from the germline V gene are SGHAT and FQNNGV. V dropped 4 bases and J dropped 4 bases, with 9 bases sitting between them. As DNA, the CDR3 is TGTGCCAGCAGCTACCCTCCCCCAGATACGCAGTATTTT. Residues: CASSYPPPDTQYF. Filled out from reference TRBV11-2 and TRBJ2-3, the complete variable domain reads EAGVAQSPRYKIIEKRQSVAFWCNPISGHATLYWYQQILGQGPKLLIQFQNNGVVDDSQLPKDRFSAERLKGVDSTLKIQPAKLEDSAVYLCASSYPPPDTQYFGPGTRLTVL.

The chain joins TRBV7-6 to TRBJ2-7; TRBD2 matches 8 bases. CDR1 is SGHVS and CDR2 is FNYEAQ in the germline V gene. The CDR3 totals 13 residues. J lost 2 bases, V lost 3 bases, and 0 bases had no gene match. The CDR3 nucleotides read TGTGCCAGCAGCTTCGGGGGGGCCTACGAGCAGTACTTC. Its translation: CASSFGGAYEQYF.

V and J are TRBV25-1 and TRBJ2-1; D perhaps matches TRBD2 (5 bases). V was trimmed by 7 bases and J by 8 bases, leaving 9 bases between them. Germline lookup yields CDR1 MGHDK and CDR2 SYGVNS. This CDR3 has 11 amino acids. The CDR3 here is CASIGGDEQFF. The CDR3 coding sequence is TGTGCCAGCATTGGAGGCGATGAGCAGTTCTTC. The complete variable domain, with remaining parts taken from reference TRBV25-1 and TRBJ2-1, reads EADIYQTPRYLVIGTGKKITLECSQTMGHDKMYWYQQDPGMELHLIHYSYGVNSTEKGDLSSESTVSRIRTEHFPLTLESARPSHTSQYLCASIGGDEQFFGPGTRLTVL.

The CDR3 loop reads CASSVVGLGTGELFF. The CDR3, as DNA: TGTGCCAGCAGCGTAGTTGGACTAGGCACCGGGGAGCTGTTTTTT. The V gene is TRBV9, the J gene TRBJ2-2, with 7 bases fitting TRBD2. The CDR3 totals 15 residues. CDR1 and CDR2 (germline): SGDLS, YYNGEE. V shed 0 bases, J shed 4 bases, and the junction held 3 bases outside the gene matches.

V and J are TRBV2 and TRBJ1-1; D is undetermined. The CDR3 contains 11 residues. Germline assignment: CDR1 SNHLY and CDR2 FYNNEI. Trimming removed 8 bases from V and 4 bases from J, with 8 bases in between. CDR3 DNA sequence: TGTGCCAGCGGCCGTCGCACTGAAGCTTTCTTT. This gives the protein CASGRRTEAFF.

The J gene is TRBJ1-1, the V gene TRBV28; no definite D call. The CDR3 runs 11 residues. V shed 4 bases and J shed 10 bases, with 10 bases lying between them. The germline gives CDR1 MDHEN, CDR2 SYDVKM. CDR3 sequence reads: CASSYSRTAFF. CDR3 sequence (DNA): TGTGCCAGCAGTTACTCACGGACAGCTTTCTTT.

DNA for the CDR3: TGTGCCAGCAATGGGGGGAACACCGGGGAGCTGTTTTTT. This gives the protein CASNGGNTGELFF. This chain links TRBV27 with TRBJ2-2; D possibly uses TRBD1 or TRBD2 (5 bases each). V lost 7 bases to trimming and J lost 1 base, with 7 bases between them. The CDR3 extends over 13 amino acids. The germline gives CDR1 MNHEY, CDR2 SMNVEV (reference sequence).

This chain connects TRBV4-1 to TRBJ1-5; D might be TRBD1 (6 bases). Germline CDR1 is MGHRA and CDR2 is YSYEKL. The V end was cut by 1 base, the J end by 4 bases, with 11 bases between. CDR3 length: 15 amino acids. The CDR3 loop reads CASSQVGTSNQPQHF. DNA of the CDR3: TGCGCCAGCAGCCAAGTGGGGACATCAAATCAGCCCCAGCATTTT.

The V and J genes are TRBV7-9 and TRBJ1-1; 7 bases are shared with TRBD1. Germline V lookup: CDR1 SEHNR, CDR2 FQNEAQ (reference sequence). This CDR3 comprises 17 residues. The V gene end was trimmed by 7 bases and the J gene end by 2 bases; junction bases not matched to a gene: 16. CDR3 nucleotide sequence: TGTGCCAGCATCCGATTGGGGGACAGCAAGGACAACACTGAAGCTTTCTTT. It is translated as CASIRLGDSKDNTEAFF.

This chain uses TRBV5-4 with TRBJ2-7; D is possibly TRBD2 (6 bases). The germline gives CDR1 SGHNT, CDR2 YYREEE (reference sequence). The CDR3 length is 14 residues. The germline V and J ends were trimmed by 2 bases and 3 bases, with 12 bases remaining between them. The CDR3, as DNA: TGTGCCAGCAGCTTAGTCCCGGGAGACTACGAGCAGTACTTC. Its protein is CASSLVPGDYEQYF.